The 9 T cell receptor beta chains presented below share a single source sample, sequenced in a study of blood T cell repertoires in COVID-19. Profiled with immunoSEQ multiplex PCR; TCRdb holds only in-frame clones, not every one. The sample lists about 320,000 clones, less than 85% seen once, with 1.5% to 2% in the top ten. Sequencing input: PBMCs or T cells enriched from blood (not recorded which). The receptors come from a woman in her 30s who had been exposed to COVID-19.

CDR3 nucleotide sequence: TGTGCCAGCAGCCCGGGACAGATCTATAATTCACCCCTCCACTTT. Amino acids: CASSPGQIYNSPLHF. The chain combines TRBV7-2 with TRBJ1-6; TRBD1 aligns across 7 bases. V lost 5 bases, J lost 3 bases, and 4 bases stayed unmatched. Germline CDR1 SGHTA, CDR2 FQGNSA. This CDR3 comprises 15 residues.

The CDR3 DNA is TGTGCCAGCAGTAGAACCCCAACTAGCGCGATTAACATTCAGTACTTC. Its protein product is CASSRTPTSAINIQYF. The gene calls are TRBV9 and TRBJ2-4; 7 bases line up with TRBD2. Losses at the gene ends were 5 bases for V and 7 bases for J; bases not matched to a gene: 15. The CDR3 has 16 amino acids. CDR1 is SGDLS and CDR2 is YYNGEE in the germline V gene.

The DNA for the CDR3 is TGCGCCAGCAGCTTACCTGGACAGGGTGTCGGTGAAGCTTTCTTT. Its protein is CASSLPGQGVGEAFF. This chain connects TRBV5-1 to TRBJ1-1; 8 bases are a match to TRBD1. CDR3 length equals 15 residues. V was clipped by 2 bases and J by 7 bases; unmatched bases: 10. Germline assignment: CDR1 SGHRS and CDR2 YFSETQ.

The chain links TRBV7-9 to TRBJ2-2, with TRBD1 matching 7 bases. Germline V gives CDR1 SEHNR, CDR2 FQNEAQ (reference sequence). V dropped 5 bases and J dropped 4; count of bases not matched to a gene: 13. CDR3 length: 17 residues. In DNA form, the CDR3 reads TGTGCCAGCAGCCCAGCTCGACACCGACAGGGCACCGGGGAGCTGTTTTTT. Translation: CASSPARHRQGTGELFF.

The V gene is TRBV29-1, the J gene TRBJ1-2; D gene uncertain. This CDR3 contains 12 residues. The germline V gene has CDR1 SQVTM and CDR2 ANQGSEA. CDR3 coding DNA: TGCAAGTGTTTGAGAGAAAACTATGGCTACACCTTC. Its translation is CKCLRENYGYTF.

The chain joins TRBV5-6 to TRBJ1-5; D gene uncertain. CDR3 length: 17 residues. V was trimmed by 3 bases and J by 0 bases, leaving 16 bases between them. Germline V lookup: CDR1 SGHDT, CDR2 YYEEEE. The chain's CDR3 is CASSSRVLFNSNQPQHF. The CDR3 bases are TGTGCCAGCAGCTCCCGGGTCCTATTTAATAGCAATCAGCCCCAGCATTTT.

This chain uses TRBV10-1 with TRBJ2-1; 8 bases are a match to TRBD2. Trimming removed 2 bases from V and 6 bases from J; junction bases left unmatched: 3. Germline V gives CDR1 WNHNN, CDR2 SYGVQD (reference sequence). The CDR3 totals 14 residues. CDR3 DNA: TGCGCCAGCAGTGAGACGGGGGGGGGCAATGAGCAGTTCTTC. Protein: CASSETGGGNEQFF.

The chain uses TRBV7-3 and TRBJ2-1; D remains ambiguous. Deletions cut 1 base from V and 1 base from J, with 8 bases between. The CDR3 spans 15 residues. Per the germline V gene, CDR1 is SGHTA and CDR2 is FQGTGA. The CDR3 DNA sequence: TGTGCCAGCAGCTTAAAGACGGGTTCCTACAATGAGCAGTTCTTC. Its translation: CASSLKTGSYNEQFF. The full variable domain, with the rest looked up from reference TRBV7-3 and TRBJ2-1, is GAGVSQTPSNKVTEKGKYVELRCDPISGHTALYWYRQSLGQGPEFLIYFQGTGAADDSGLPNDRFFAVRPEGSVSTLKIQRTERGDSAVYLCASSLKTGSYNEQFFGPGTRLTVL.

This clone turned up a few times. The same CDR3 arises from other DNA sequences in this sample as well. The J gene is TRBJ1-5, the V gene TRBV24-1, with 8 bases that match TRBD1. Trimming removed 2 bases from V and 2 bases from J; junction bases left unmatched: 1. The germline CDR1 and CDR2 sequences are KGHDR and SFDVKD. This CDR3 region has 15 residues. DNA of the CDR3: TGTGCCACCAGTGATTCGACAGGGGGCAATCAGCCCCAGCATTTT. Protein product: CATSDSTGGNQPQHF.